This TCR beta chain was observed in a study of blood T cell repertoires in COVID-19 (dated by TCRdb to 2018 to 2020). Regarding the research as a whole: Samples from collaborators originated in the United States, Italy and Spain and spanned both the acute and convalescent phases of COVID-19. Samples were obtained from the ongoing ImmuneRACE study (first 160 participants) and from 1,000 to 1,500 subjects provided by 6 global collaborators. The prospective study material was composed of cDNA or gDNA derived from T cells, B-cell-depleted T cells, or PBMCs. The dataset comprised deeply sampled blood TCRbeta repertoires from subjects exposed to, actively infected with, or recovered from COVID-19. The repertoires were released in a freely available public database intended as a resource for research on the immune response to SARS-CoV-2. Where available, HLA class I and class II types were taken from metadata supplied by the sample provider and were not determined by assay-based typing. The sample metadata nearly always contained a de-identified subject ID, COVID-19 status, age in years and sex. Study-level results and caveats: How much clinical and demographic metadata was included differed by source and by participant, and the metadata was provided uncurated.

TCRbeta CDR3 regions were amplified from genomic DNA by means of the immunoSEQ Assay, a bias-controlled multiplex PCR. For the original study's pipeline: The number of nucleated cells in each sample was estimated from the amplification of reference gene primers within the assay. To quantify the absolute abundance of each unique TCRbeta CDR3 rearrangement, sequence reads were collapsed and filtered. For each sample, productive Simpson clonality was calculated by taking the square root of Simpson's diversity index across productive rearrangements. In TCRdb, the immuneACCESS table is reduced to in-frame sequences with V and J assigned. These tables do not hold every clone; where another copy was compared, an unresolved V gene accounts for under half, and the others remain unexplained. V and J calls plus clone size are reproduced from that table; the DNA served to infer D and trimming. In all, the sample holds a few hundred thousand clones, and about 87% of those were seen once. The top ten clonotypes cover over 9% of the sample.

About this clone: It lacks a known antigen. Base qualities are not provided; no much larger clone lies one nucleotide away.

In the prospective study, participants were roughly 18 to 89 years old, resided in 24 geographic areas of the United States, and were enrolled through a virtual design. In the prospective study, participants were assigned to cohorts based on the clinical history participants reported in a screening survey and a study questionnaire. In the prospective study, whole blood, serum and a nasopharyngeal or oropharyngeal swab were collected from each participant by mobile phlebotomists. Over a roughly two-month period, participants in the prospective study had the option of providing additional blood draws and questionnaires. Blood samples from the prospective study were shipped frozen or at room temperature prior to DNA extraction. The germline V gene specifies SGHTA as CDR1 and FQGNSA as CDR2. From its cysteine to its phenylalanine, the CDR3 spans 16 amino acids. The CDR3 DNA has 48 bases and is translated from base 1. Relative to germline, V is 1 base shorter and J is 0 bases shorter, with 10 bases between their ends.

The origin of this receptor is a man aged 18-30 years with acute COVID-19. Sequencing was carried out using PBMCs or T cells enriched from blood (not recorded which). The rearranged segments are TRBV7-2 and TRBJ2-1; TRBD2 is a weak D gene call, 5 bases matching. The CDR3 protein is CASSLGPSGSYNEQFF. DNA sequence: TGTGCCAGCAGCTTAGGGCCGAGCGGCTCCTACAATGAGCAGTTCTTC.